This T cell receptor (beta chain) was captured in a study of blood T cell repertoires in COVID-19 (dated by TCRdb to between 2020 and 2021). Background for the entire study: Samples covering the acute and convalescent phases of COVID-19 were provided by collaborators in the United States, Italy and Spain. The samples were drawn from the first 160 participants of the ongoing ImmuneRACE study and from some 1,300 subjects provided by 6 global collaborators. The prospective study material was composed of cDNA or gDNA derived from T cells, B-cell-depleted T cells, or PBMCs. The repertoires were released in a freely available public database intended as a resource for research on the immune response to SARS-CoV-2. The dataset comprised deeply sampled blood TCRbeta repertoires from subjects exposed to, actively infected with, or recovered from COVID-19. Where available, HLA class I and class II types were taken from metadata supplied by the sample provider and were not determined by assay-based typing. The sample metadata nearly always contained a de-identified subject ID, COVID-19 status, age in years and sex. Broader findings and caveats from the paper: The amount of clinical and demographic metadata varied by source and participant and was provided uncurated.

In the prospective study, participants were about 18 to 100 years old, resided in under 30 geographic areas of the United States, and were enrolled through a virtual design. In the prospective study, participants were assigned to cohorts based on the clinical history participants reported in a screening survey and a study questionnaire. In the prospective study, mobile phlebotomists collected whole blood, serum and a nasopharyngeal or oropharyngeal swab from each participant. Over a roughly 2-month period, participants in the prospective study had the option of providing additional blood draws and questionnaires. Before DNA extraction, blood samples from the prospective study were shipped at room temperature or frozen. About this clone itself: This clone's antigen is unknown. Base-call qualities are not available, and no considerably larger clone is one nucleotide away.

TCRbeta CDR3 regions were amplified from genomic DNA by means of the immunoSEQ Assay, a bias-controlled multiplex PCR. Per the authors' processing: The number of nucleated cells in each sample was estimated from the amplification of reference gene primers within the assay. To quantify the absolute abundance of each unique TCRbeta CDR3 rearrangement, sequence reads were collapsed and filtered. For each sample, productive Simpson clonality was calculated as the square root of Simpson's diversity index across productive rearrangements. Sourced from immuneACCESS, this table was stored by TCRdb with only in-frame sequences that have V and J called. A share of the clones is absent; for the studies checked, an unresolved V gene accounts for under half, and the remainder has no known explanation. V and J calls and clone size are as listed in that table; D and trimming were resolved from the DNA. The sample data list 200,000 to 300,000 clones, and around 88% of these were observed just once. The biggest ten clones account for over 2% of the sample.

The TCR originated in a woman aged 40 to 50 with acute COVID-19. The sequenced material came from PBMCs or T cells enriched from blood (not recorded which).

The DNA sequence follows: TGTGCCAGCAGCACTACAGCGGGAGTAGTCACAGATACGCAGTATTTT. Its coded protein is CASSTTAGVVTDTQYF. The rearranged chain carries TRBV7-2 and TRBJ2-3; 8 central nucleotides agree with TRBD2. Counted from cysteine to phenylalanine, this CDR3 has 16 amino acids. The CDR3 DNA has 48 bases and is translated from base 1. V is cut back by 5 bases and J by 2 bases, with 9 bases in the junction unmatched. CDR1 and CDR2 were assigned from the germline V gene as SGHTA and FQGNSA.